These 17 T cell receptor beta chains came from one sample sequenced in a study of siplizumab effects on memory and regulatory T cells. TCRdb's table, derived via immunoSEQ multiplex PCR, lists solely in-frame clones and lacks some. This table holds about 50,000 clones, over 90% found once. Sample: CD8+ T cells sorted from blood. The receptor set was obtained from a human donor in good health.

The rearrangement links TRBV6-5 to TRBJ2-1; weak D call: TRBD2 (6 bases). The germline V and J ends were trimmed by 5 bases and 6 bases, with 8 bases remaining between them. The CDR3 runs 12 residues. Looked up from germline, CDR1 is MNHEY and CDR2 is SVGAGI. The CDR3 DNA sequence: TGTGCCAGCAGTGGGACTGTCAATGAGCAGTTCTTC. Translation: CASSGTVNEQFF.

The chain has TRBV28 and TRBJ2-1; D not certain. CDR3 length: 12 residues. The ends were cut back, 5 bases at V and 0 bases at J, with 2 bases in the middle. Germline lookup yields CDR1 MDHEN and CDR2 SYDVKM. The CDR3 here is CASSHSYNEQFF. CDR3 DNA sequence: TGTGCCAGCAGTCACTCCTACAATGAGCAGTTCTTC.

This chain joins TRBV4-2 and TRBJ2-7, with D possibly TRBD2 on 6 matching bases. V lost 4 bases to trimming and J lost 3 bases, with 16 bases between them. Germline V gene data show CDR1 as LGHNA and CDR2 as YNFKEQ. The CDR3 has 15 amino acids. The CDR3, as DNA: TGTGCCAGCAGCCCAGCGACGGGACTCCGCTACGAGCAGTACTTC. It is translated as CASSPATGLRYEQYF.

The rearrangement uses TRBV15 and TRBJ2-6; D is unresolved. Germline CDR1 reads LNHNV; CDR2 reads YYDKDF (reference sequence). The CDR3 has 15 residues. The V and J ends lost 1 base and 0 bases respectively, with 4 bases between them. Written as DNA, the CDR3 is TGTGCCACCAGCAGAGGGGGCTCTGGGGCCAACGTCCTGACTTTC. This translates into CATSRGGSGANVLTF.

The count of this clone is one. The chain links TRBV10-3 to TRBJ2-7; D is unclear. V was cut by 6 bases and J by 3 bases, with 12 bases left in between. The CDR3 is 13 residues long. Per the germline V gene, CDR1 is ENHRY and CDR2 is SYGVKD. The CDR3 bases are TGTGCCATCAGCGAAGGATACGACTACGAGCAGTACTTC. This encodes CAISEGYDYEQYF.

This chain joins TRBV19 and TRBJ1-2; tentative D call: TRBD1 (5 bases). CDR1 is LNHDA and CDR2 is SQIVND in the germline V gene (reference sequence). CDR3 length: 16 residues. With 8 bases removed from V and 4 bases from J, the gap between germline ends came to 23 bases. CDR3 in amino acids: CASGPSRQPGGYGYTF. For the CDR3, the DNA is TGTGCCAGTGGACCCTCCCGACAGCCGGGGGGCTATGGCTACACCTTC.

The chain recombines TRBV30 with TRBJ1-1; no reliable D call. This CDR3 has 14 amino acids. V lost 4 bases and J 4 bases, leaving 16 bases between the germline ends. Germline lookup yields CDR1 GTSNPN and CDR2 SVGIG (reference sequence). The CDR3 sequence is CAWTYDSGFTEAFF. DNA of the CDR3: TGTGCCTGGACCTATGATAGCGGTTTCACTGAAGCTTTCTTT.

V gene TRBV19 combines with J gene TRBJ2-1, with 7 positions matching TRBD1. V shed 4 bases and J 0 bases; nucleotides not matched to a gene: 6. In germline, CDR1 is LNHDA, CDR2 SQIVND (reference sequence). This CDR3 is 16 amino acids long. The CDR3 loop is CASSSYRGGSYNEQFF. The CDR3 coding sequence is TGTGCCAGTAGTAGCTACAGGGGTGGCTCCTACAATGAGCAGTTCTTC. Together with reference TRBV19 and TRBJ2-1, the CDR3 gives the full variable domain: DGGITQSPKYLFRKEGQNVTLSCEQNLNHDAMYWYRQDPGQGLRLIYYSQIVNDFQKGDIAEGYSVSREKKESFPLTVTSAQKNPTAFYLCASSSYRGGSYNEQFFGPGTRLTVL.

This rearrangement joins TRBV2 to TRBJ2-3, with TRBD1 matching over 7 bases. V lost 10 bases to trimming and J lost 3 bases; unmatched junction nucleotides: 7. This CDR3 is built from 13 residues. The germline V gene encodes CDR1 SNHLY and CDR2 FYNNEI. The CDR3 DNA follows: TGTGCCACCCTTAACAGGGGAACAGATACGCAGTATTTT. This sequence encodes CATLNRGTDTQYF.

V usage is TRBV5-1 and J usage is TRBJ1-2, with no clear D. CDR3 length: 17 residues. The V gene's germline CDR1 is SGHRS and CDR2 YFSETQ. With 2 bases removed from V and 8 bases from J, the gap between germline ends came to 25 bases. The CDR3, as DNA: TGCGCCAGCAGCTTCAGTCCGGAGCCCAGAGTCCGGGAGGGCTACACCTTC. It is translated as CASSFSPEPRVREGYTF.

The CDR3, as DNA: TGCGCCAGCAGCCAAGGCAGCAATGAGCAGTTCTTC. It encodes CASSQGSNEQFF. The chain recombines TRBV4-1 with TRBJ2-1; D call uncertain. From germline, CDR1 is MGHRA and CDR2 YSYEKL. CDR3 length: 12 residues. The V gene lost 1 base and the J gene lost 6 bases, with 4 bases spanning the gap.

The chain is built from TRBV20-1 and TRBJ2-5; D is uncertain. Germline V gene sequence: CDR1 DFQATT, CDR2 SNEGSKA (reference sequence). This CDR3 is built from 11 residues. V lost 1 base and J 7 bases, leaving 7 bases between the germline ends. The CDR3 spells CSARAPGTQYF. DNA of the CDR3: TGCAGTGCTAGAGCCCCCGGGACCCAGTACTTC.

The J gene is TRBJ1-2, the V gene TRBV7-8; 9 nucleotides agree with TRBD1. The ends lost 3 bases at V and 2 bases at J; junction bases unmatched: 1. This CDR3 region has 14 residues. Germline V lookup: CDR1 SGHVS, CDR2 FQNEAQ. DNA of the CDR3: TGTGCCAGCAGCTTTGGACAGGGGAACTATGGCTACACCTTC. Amino acids: CASSFGQGNYGYTF.

V usage is TRBV29-1 and J usage is TRBJ2-1; D is undetermined. The CDR3 is made up of 18 amino acids. Germline-derived CDR1 and CDR2 are SQVTM and ANQGSEA. Trimming took 0 bases from V and 0 from J, leaving 18 bases between them. The CDR3 here is CSVEDGSIYLGSYNEQFF. The DNA of the CDR3 is TGCAGCGTTGAAGATGGCAGCATATACCTGGGCTCCTACAATGAGCAGTTCTTC.

The chain has TRBV4-2 and TRBJ2-3; 10 positions match TRBD1. Per the germline V gene, CDR1 is LGHNA and CDR2 is YNFKEQ. V shed 8 bases and J 5 bases; nucleotides not matched to a gene: 10. The CDR3 covers 15 residues. The DNA of the CDR3 is TGTGCCAGCGCCGCGCGGGACAGGGGTTTAGATACGCAGTATTTT. It codes for CASAARDRGLDTQYF.

V and J are TRBV7-8 and TRBJ2-1, with 11 nucleotides matching TRBD2. With V trimmed by 3 bases and J by 9 bases, 7 bases remained unmatched. Germline CDR1 reads SGHVS; CDR2 reads FQNEAQ. CDR3 size: 15 residues. CDR3 protein: CASSFIAGGPIEQFF. The DNA of the CDR3 is TGTGCCAGCAGCTTTATAGCGGGAGGGCCGATTGAGCAGTTCTTC. Combining the CDR3 with reference TRBV7-8 and TRBJ2-1 gives the whole variable domain GAGVSQSPRYKVAKRGQDVALRCDPISGHVSLFWYQQALGQGPEFLTYFQNEAQLDKSGLPSDRFFAERPEGSVSTLKIQRTQQEDSAVYLCASSFIAGGPIEQFFGPGTRLTVL.

The chain joins TRBV28 to TRBJ2-7, with 12 bases fitting TRBD2. J was trimmed by 5 bases and V by 3 bases; bases with no gene match: 5. Germline V lookup: CDR1 MDHEN, CDR2 SYDVKM. The CDR3 consists of 15 residues. The CDR3 is CASSFTTSGSNEQYF. The DNA for the CDR3 is TGTGCCAGCAGTTTTACGACTAGCGGGAGTAACGAGCAGTACTTC.